What follows are 14 T cell receptor beta chains derived from one specimen sequenced in a study of blood T cell repertoires in COVID-19. Using immunoSEQ multiplex PCR, the repertoire was profiled, and TCRdb retains in-frame clones only, with some absent. This sample has some 140,000 clones, with about 70% found just once. The sequenced sample consisted of peripheral blood. The receptor source for this set is an elderly man with acute or convalescent COVID-19.

The chain combines TRBV2 with TRBJ2-5, with unresolved D. The CDR3 has 11 residues. Trimming removed 7 bases from V and 4 bases from J, with 7 bases in between. The germline V gene encodes CDR1 SNHLY and CDR2 FYNNEI. The CDR3 loop reads CASMLRETQYF. The CDR3 DNA follows: TGTGCCAGCATGTTGAGAGAGACCCAGTACTTC.

The chain uses TRBV9 and TRBJ2-1; unclear D gene. The CDR3 runs to 16 residues. With 0 bases removed from V and 0 bases from J, the gap between germline ends came to 10 bases. CDR1 is SGDLS, CDR2 YYNGEE, per germline. The CDR3 protein is CASSVVSASSYNEQFF. CDR3 nucleotides: TGTGCCAGCAGCGTAGTATCGGCTAGCTCCTACAATGAGCAGTTCTTC.

This chain links TRBV15 with TRBJ2-4; 7 bases map to TRBD1. Per the germline V gene, CDR1 is LNHNV and CDR2 is YYDKDF (reference sequence). Trimming at V came to 3 bases and at J to 6 bases, leaving 11 bases not matched to a gene. The CDR3 spans 16 residues. As DNA, the CDR3 is TGTGCCACCAGCAGGGATACCAGACAGGGTAGAAACATTCAGTACTTC. Its translation: CATSRDTRQGRNIQYF. The whole variable domain, remainder taken from reference TRBV15 and TRBJ2-4, is DAMVIQNPRYQVTQFGKPVTLSCSQTLNHNVMYWYQQKSSQAPKLLFHYYDKDFNNEADTPDNFQSRRPNTSFCFLDIRSPGLGDTAMYLCATSRDTRQGRNIQYFGAGTRLSVL.

The rearrangement links TRBV18 to TRBJ2-7; D might be TRBD1 (5 bases). Germline V lookup: CDR1 KGHSH, CDR2 LQKENI. Trimming removed 3 bases from V and 3 bases from J, with 12 bases in between. The CDR3 loop spans 14 amino acids. CDR3 sequence reads: CASSPREASYEQYF. In DNA, the CDR3 is TGTGCCAGCTCACCCAGGGAAGCGAGCTACGAGCAGTACTTC.

Written as DNA, the CDR3 is TGTGCCAGCAGTTTGGGGGGGGTTAGCACAGATACGCAGTATTTT. The encoded protein is CASSLGGVSTDTQYF. J is TRBJ2-3 and V is TRBV6-5, with 7 positions matching TRBD2. Germline V gene sequence: CDR1 MNHEY, CDR2 SVGAGI. V lost 4 bases and J lost 0; bases outside the gene matches: 4. The CDR3 contains 15 residues.

CDR3 bases: TGTGCCAGCTCGCAAGAGACCCAGTACTTC. This encodes CASSQETQYF. This rearrangement joins TRBV6-5 to TRBJ2-5; D remains ambiguous. V shed 8 bases and J shed 2 bases, with 3 bases lying between them. The CDR3 sequence is 10 residues long. Germline CDR1 and CDR2: MNHEY and SVGAGI.

The rearrangement links TRBV4-1 to TRBJ2-7; D is uncertain. CDR1 is MGHRA and CDR2 is YSYEKL in the germline V gene. This CDR3 is 11 amino acids long. Trimming cost V 3 bases and J 6 bases, with 6 bases left between them. CDR3 loop: CASSHGVEQYF. CDR3 nucleotides: TGCGCCAGCAGCCACGGAGTCGAGCAGTACTTC.

CDR3 in amino acids: CASSSGLAAYDEQFF. CDR3 sequence (DNA): TGTGCCAGCAGCTCTGGACTAGCGGCATATGATGAGCAGTTCTTC. This chain connects TRBV7-7 to TRBJ2-1; 10 nucleotides line up with TRBD2. The CDR3 spans 15 residues. J was trimmed by 8 bases and V by 4 bases; bases with no gene match: 8. In germline, CDR1 is SSHAT, CDR2 FNYEAQ (reference sequence).

The chain employs TRBV14 and TRBJ1-6; 8 bases agree with TRBD1. CDR1 is SGHDN, CDR2 FVKESK, per germline. Unmatched junction bases numbered 5, after V lost 0 bases and J lost 7 bases. The CDR3 has 16 amino acids. CDR3 bases: TGTGCCAGCAGCCAAGATCAGGGGGCTTGGAATTCACCCCTCCACTTT. It translates to CASSQDQGAWNSPLHF.

V usage is TRBV6-6 and J usage is TRBJ1-1; no reliable D call. The CDR3 spans 13 residues. Between the trimmed V and J ends, which lost 4 bases and 5 bases, there was a span of 11 bases. From germline, CDR1 is MNHNY and CDR2 SVGAGI (reference sequence). The CDR3 here is CASSFGVGTEAFF. Here the CDR3 DNA reads TGTGCCAGCAGTTTCGGGGTGGGGACTGAAGCTTTCTTT.

This clone appeared a few times. The rearrangement links TRBV10-3 to TRBJ2-2, with 10 bases identical to TRBD1. J was trimmed by 10 bases and V by 0 bases; bases with no gene match: 8. The CDR3 loop spans 16 amino acids. The germline gives CDR1 ENHRY, CDR2 SYGVKD. The CDR3 sequence: CAISESLGQGLPELFF. DNA for the CDR3: TGTGCCATCAGTGAGTCTCTGGGACAGGGGCTCCCGGAGCTGTTTTTT.

This chain joins TRBV3-1 (or the pseudogene TRBV3-2) and TRBJ2-5, with 9 nucleotides matching TRBD2. The J segment lost 9 bases and the V segment lost 3 bases, leaving 14 bases of the junction unmatched. The CDR3 consists of 16 residues. Germline V CDR1 and CDR2: LGHDT, YNNKEL (reference sequence). CDR3 sequence: CASSQSAGLAGGAQYF. The CDR3 DNA sequence: TGTGCCAGCAGCCAGAGCGCGGGACTAGCCGGGGGGGCCCAGTACTTC.

The chain combines TRBV19 with TRBJ2-2; 10 positions match TRBD1. The CDR3 covers 15 residues. V gave up 10 bases and J gave up 4 bases; unmatched junction bases: 9. The germline V gene encodes CDR1 LNHDA and CDR2 SQIVND (reference sequence). CDR3 loop: CANTEGQGFTGELFF. The DNA of the CDR3 is TGTGCCAATACCGAGGGACAGGGGTTCACCGGGGAGCTGTTTTTT.

This clone showed up just a few times. V is TRBV9 and J is TRBJ1-3; D not resolved. The V gene's germline CDR1 is SGDLS and CDR2 YYNGEE. Trimming took off 3 bases at V and 2 bases at J, with 6 bases between the two ends. The CDR3 is 13 residues long. The CDR3 nucleotides read TGTGCCAGCAGCGATACAGCTGGAAACACCATATATTTT. Encoded protein: CASSDTAGNTIYF.